This T cell receptor (beta chain) was identified during a study of somatic mutations in cytotoxic T cells in rheumatoid arthritis. Study-wide points: The study found that the largest CD8+ clone exceeded 20% of CD8+ cells in about an eighth of the roughly 60 patients. Significant differences in CD8+ T-cell clonality were not found between rheumatoid arthritis patients and healthy controls (age-matched). With advancing age, CD8+ clonality climbed in rheumatoid arthritis patients but did not rise in healthy controls.

In the original processing: Matching between patient CD8+ clones larger than 1% and published virus-specific TCRB sequences was rare. Clones were read by immunoSEQ multiplex PCR, and TCRdb kept only the in-frame ones, dropping some. V and J calls and clone size follow that table, whereas D and trimming were derived from the DNA. The sample has about 7,000 clones, 75% seen once. Concerning this clone itself: Its specificity is unknown.

The germline gives CDR1 MNHNS, CDR2 SASEGT. This CDR3 contains 15 residues. J gave up 4 bases and V 2 bases, and 5 bases lay outside the gene matches. This sequence originates from an adult with rheumatoid arthritis. Source material: CD8+ T cells sorted from blood. The J gene is TRBJ1-1, the V gene TRBV6-1, with 9 bases matching TRBD1. The CDR3 loop reads CASSERPTGGTEAFF. The CDR3 DNA is TGTGCCAGCAGTGAAAGGCCGACAGGGGGCACTGAAGCTTTCTTT.